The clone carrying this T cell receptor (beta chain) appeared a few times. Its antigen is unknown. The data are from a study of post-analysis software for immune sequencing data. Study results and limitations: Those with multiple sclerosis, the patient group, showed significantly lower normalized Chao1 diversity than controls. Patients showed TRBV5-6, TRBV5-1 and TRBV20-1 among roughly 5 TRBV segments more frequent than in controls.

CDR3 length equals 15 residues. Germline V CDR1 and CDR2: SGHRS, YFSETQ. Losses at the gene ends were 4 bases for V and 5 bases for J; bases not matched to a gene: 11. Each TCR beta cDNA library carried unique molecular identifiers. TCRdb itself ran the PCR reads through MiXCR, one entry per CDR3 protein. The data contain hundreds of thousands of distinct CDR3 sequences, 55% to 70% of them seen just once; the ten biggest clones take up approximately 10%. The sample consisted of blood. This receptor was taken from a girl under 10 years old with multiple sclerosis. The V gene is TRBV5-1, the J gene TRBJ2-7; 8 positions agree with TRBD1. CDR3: CASSRKHRGDNEQYF. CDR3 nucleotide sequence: TGCGCCAGCAGCCGAAAGCACAGGGGGGACAACGAGCAGTACTTC.